This T cell receptor beta chain derives from a study of T cell repertoires in cytomegalovirus infection. For the study at large: Signatures in public TCR beta sequences pointed to both CMV infection and matching HLA type.

Study conclusions and caveats: Using cumulative public TCR beta family frequency, the authors identified those who carried CMV together with the relevant HLA. Predominance within the ex vivo response was attributable to HLA-C-restricted CMV-specific TCR beta clonotypes.

Germline assignment: CDR1 MGHRA and CDR2 YSYEKL. This CDR3 is 16 amino acids long. V was trimmed by 1 base and J by 4 bases, leaving 11 bases between them. MiXCR, run by TCRdb on the reads, gives a single entry per CDR3 protein. The sample holds fewer than 550,000 distinct CDR3 sequences, approximately 25% seen once. This clonotype turned up a few times. The antigen is unknown. Sequencing was carried out using PBMCs. This chain joins TRBV4-1 and TRBJ1-6; D is unresolved. This TCR was sampled from a human donor in good health (CMV status not recorded). Some clones in this sample may be carry-over from other donors' samples. CDR3 loop: CASSQGAAAYNSPLHF. CDR3 in DNA: TGCGCCAGCAGCCAAGGCGCGGCAGCGTATAATTCACCCCTCCACTTT.